The 15 T cell receptor beta chains below were found in one sample sequenced in a study of blood T cell repertoires in COVID-19. Method: immunoSEQ multiplex PCR; TCRdb's copy keeps in-frame clones and lacks some. In the table there are approximately 290,000 clones, around 91% of which are singletons. Sequenced: peripheral blood. The receptor set was obtained from a woman aged 55-70 years with acute or convalescent COVID-19.

In nucleotides, the CDR3 is TGTGCCTGGAGTTTCACAGGGGGATATGGCTACACCTTC. Translated, it gives CAWSFTGGYGYTF. The genes are TRBV30 and TRBJ1-2, with 8 bases fitting TRBD1. Trimming took 2 bases from V and 5 from J; bases not matched to a gene: 4. The CDR3 extends over 13 amino acids. Germline-derived CDR1 and CDR2 are GTSNPN and SVGIG (reference sequence).

This chain joins TRBV6-5 and TRBJ1-1, with 10 bases lining up with TRBD1. CDR3 size: 14 residues. The trim removed 5 bases at V and 3 bases at J, leaving 3 bases unmatched. CDR1 and CDR2 (germline): MNHEY, SVGAGI. The CDR3 DNA sequence: TGTGCCAGCAGTCAGGGACAGGGGTACACTGAAGCTTTCTTT. It codes for CASSQGQGYTEAFF.

Concerning this clone: Because the CDR3's place on the DNA is in doubt, the DNA is left out and the CDR3 is given as listed by TCRdb. CDR3 sequence: CASSLVRFGGLGPQHF. The chain combines TRBV5-5 with TRBJ1-5. The CDR3 spans 16 amino acids, including both terminal residues. Germline CDR1 is SGHKS and CDR2 is YYEKEE (reference sequence).

The chain has TRBV2 and TRBJ1-6; TRBD1 might be the D (6 bases). Trimming left V 4 bases short and J 7 bases short, with 14 bases between. CDR1 is SNHLY, CDR2 FYNNEI, per germline. The CDR3 length is 15 residues. CDR3 nucleotides: TGTGCCAGCAGTGGAGTGGTCAGGGGCAATTCACCCCTCCACTTT. This gives the protein CASSGVVRGNSPLHF.

The chain joins TRBV29-1 to TRBJ1-1; D not certain. This CDR3 is 12 amino acids long. V was pared by 3 bases and J by 1 base, with 6 bases between. In germline, CDR1 is SQVTM, CDR2 ANQGSEA. The CDR3 reads CSVDRENTEAFF. Here the CDR3 DNA reads TGCAGCGTTGACCGGGAGAACACTGAAGCTTTCTTT.

The V gene is TRBV4-1, the J gene TRBJ2-2; 12 bases align to TRBD2. J lost 7 bases, V lost 0 bases, and 9 bases had no gene match. The CDR3 is made up of 18 amino acids. Looked up from germline, CDR1 is MGHRA and CDR2 is YSYEKL. This CDR3 is CASSQEALAGGQGGELFF. The CDR3 nucleotides read TGCGCCAGCAGCCAAGAGGCTCTAGCGGGGGGGCAAGGCGGGGAGCTGTTTTTT.

The gene calls are TRBV6-2 or TRBV6-3 and TRBJ2-7; D not resolved. Between the trimmed V and J ends, which lost 2 bases and 1 base, there was a span of 9 bases. The CDR3 contains 14 residues. CDR1 and CDR2 from the germline V gene are MNHEY and SVGEGT. DNA of the CDR3: TGTGCCAGCAGTTACGTCCCAGAATCCTACGAGCAGTACTTC. Translated: CASSYVPESYEQYF.

The chain carries TRBV19 and TRBJ2-5; D is undetermined. There are 14 residues in the CDR3. Germline CDR1 and CDR2: LNHDA and SQIVND (reference sequence). V lost 3 bases to trimming and J lost 2 bases, with 10 bases between them. CDR3 amino acids: CASSIRTAQETQYF. DNA of the CDR3: TGTGCCAGTAGTATTCGCACAGCACAAGAGACCCAGTACTTC.

The chain employs TRBV10-3 and TRBJ2-2; 7 positions match TRBD2. CDR1 is ENHRY and CDR2 is SYGVKD in the germline V gene. The CDR3 is made up of 16 amino acids. V lost 4 bases, J lost 0 bases, and 5 bases stayed unmatched. CDR3 bases: TGTGCCATCAGTGTCGGGGGGAACGCGAACACCGGGGAGCTGTTTTTT. Encoded protein: CAISVGGNANTGELFF.

The chain links TRBV5-1 to TRBJ2-1; D is possibly TRBD2 (6 bases). Germline values: CDR1 SGHRS, CDR2 YFSETQ. V was clipped by 0 bases and J by 0 bases, with 16 bases between them. This CDR3 has 18 amino acids. The CDR3 DNA reads as TGCGCCAGCAGCTTGGCCGTACCCGGGGGAGGCTCCTACAATGAGCAGTTCTTC. Translation gives CASSLAVPGGGSYNEQFF.

The chain joins TRBV19 to TRBJ1-5; 7 bases align to TRBD1. J lost 4 bases, V lost 7 bases, and 22 bases had no gene match. The CDR3 extends over 19 amino acids. Looked up from germline, CDR1 is LNHDA and CDR2 is SQIVND (reference sequence). In nucleotides, the CDR3 is TGTGCCAGTAAAGCGGGCGGGACAGCCCCGACTTTTTGGAATCAGCCCCAGCATTTT. The encoded protein is CASKAGGTAPTFWNQPQHF.

The chain employs TRBV7-3 and TRBJ2-1; 7 bases align to TRBD2. The germline CDR1 and CDR2 sequences are SGHTA and FQGTGA. The CDR3 length is 20 residues. The V segment lost 5 bases and the J segment 6 bases; nucleotides outside the gene matches: 25. CDR3 region: CASSPSPGLAEQINTNEQFF. CDR3 nucleotides: TGTGCCAGCAGCCCCTCCCCGGGGCTAGCGGAGCAGATCAATACCAATGAGCAGTTCTTC.

About this clone itself: Germline is not matched at one junction end, which may reflect a read error. J is TRBJ2-7 and V is TRBV9, with TRBD2 matching over 8 bases. This CDR3 spans 15 amino acids. CDR1 is SGDLS and CDR2 is YYNGEE in the germline V gene. CDR3 nucleotides: TGTGCCAGCAGCGCGCGAGCGGGAGTCTCCTCCGAGCAGTACTTC. Translating gives CASSARAGVSSEQYF.

This clone was seen only once. The chain uses TRBV6-6 and TRBJ2-1; TRBD2 matches at 15 bases. Germline-derived CDR1 and CDR2 are MNHNY and SVGAGI (reference sequence). The CDR3 covers 19 residues. Trimming removed 5 bases from V and 6 bases from J; junction bases left unmatched: 14. The CDR3 DNA reads TGTGCCAGCAGTCAAACAACTGGACTAGCGGGAGGGCCTTTCAATGAGCAGTTCTTC. Protein sequence: CASSQTTGLAGGPFNEQFF.

The chain has TRBV12-3 or TRBV12-4 and TRBJ2-7; D is perhaps TRBD2 (5 bases). This CDR3 comprises 13 residues. Trimming left V 4 bases short and J 4 bases short, with 11 bases between. The CDR3 loop reads CASSSRGLYEQYF. The CDR3 DNA reads TGTGCCAGCAGTTCCCGAGGACTGTACGAGCAGTACTTC.